A single sample is the source of the 21 T cell receptor beta chains below, sequenced in a study of technical replicates of blood from a handful of donors. Some clones are missing from TCRdb's copy, which holds only in-frame ones; the method was immunoSEQ multiplex PCR. The top ten clones hold 0.3% to 0.45% of a sample with 60,000 to 85,000 clones, 90% to 95% of them seen once. The sample was T cells isolated from PBMCs. The receptors were gathered from a human donor in good health.

This clone was seen only once. The V and J genes are TRBV6-1 and TRBJ1-1; D remains ambiguous. Germline assignment: CDR1 MNHNS and CDR2 SASEGT. The CDR3 has 13 amino acids. V gave up 7 bases and J gave up 2 bases, with 11 bases separating them. CDR3 sequence reads: CASIPAGNTEAFF. CDR3 sequence (DNA): TGTGCCAGCATCCCCGCAGGTAACACTGAAGCTTTCTTT.

V is TRBV5-6 and J is TRBJ2-1, with a possible D match to TRBD2 (6 bases). This CDR3 spans 15 amino acids. Germline values: CDR1 SGHDT, CDR2 YYEEEE. Trimming pared 1 base from V and 6 bases from J, leaving 14 bases between. The CDR3 region has the DNA TGTGCCAGCAGCTTGCTGGGACTGGGGCTCAATGAGCAGTTCTTC. As protein: CASSLLGLGLNEQFF. The full variable domain, rest sourced from reference TRBV5-6 and TRBJ2-1, is DAGVTQSPTHLIKTRGQQVTLRCSPKSGHDTVSWYQQALGQGPQFIFQYYEEEERQRGNFPDRFSGHQFPNYSSELNVNALLLGDSALYLCASSLLGLGLNEQFFGPGTRLTVL.

The rearrangement joins TRBV6-5 to TRBJ1-2; tentatively, D is TRBD1 (5 bases). From germline, CDR1 is MNHEY and CDR2 SVGAGI. The CDR3 covers 16 residues. V lost 0 bases, J lost 0 bases, and 11 bases lay in between. Here the CDR3 reads CASSYSTVTANYGYTF. The CDR3 DNA follows: TGTGCCAGCAGTTACTCGACTGTGACAGCTAACTATGGCTACACCTTC.

This chain uses TRBV27 with TRBJ2-7; D is perhaps TRBD1 (5 bases). Between the trimmed V and J ends, which lost 3 bases and 3 bases, there was a span of 12 bases. The germline V gene has CDR1 MNHEY and CDR2 SMNVEV (reference sequence). The CDR3 runs 14 residues. The CDR3 DNA follows: TGTGCCAGCAGTTTCGAAGGGGCTCGCTACGAGCAGTACTTC. This codes for CASSFEGARYEQYF.

The rearrangement uses TRBV11-3 and TRBJ2-5; D gene unclear. V dropped 0 bases and J dropped 3 bases, with 5 bases sitting between them. Germline V gene lookup returns CDR1 SGHNT and CDR2 YENEEA. The CDR3 runs 13 residues. The CDR3 region is CASSLDPEETQYF. Here the CDR3 DNA reads TGTGCCAGCAGCTTAGATCCCGAAGAGACCCAGTACTTC.

V and J are TRBV4-2 and TRBJ2-2, with 10 bases aligning to TRBD2. The J segment lost 5 bases and the V segment lost 0 bases, leaving 0 bases of the junction unmatched. Germline V gene sequence: CDR1 LGHNA, CDR2 YNFKEQ. This CDR3 contains 15 residues. CDR3 DNA sequence: TGTGCCAGCAGCCAAGAAGCGGGGGGGACCGGGGAGCTGTTTTTT. It codes for CASSQEAGGTGELFF.

This chain links TRBV5-6 with TRBJ1-2; tentative D call: TRBD1 (6 bases). Trimming pared 1 base from V and 5 bases from J, leaving 18 bases between. This CDR3 contains 16 residues. CDR1 is SGHDT, CDR2 YYEEEE, per germline. The CDR3 reads CASSLRGSGGGYGYTF. CDR3 coding DNA: TGTGCCAGCAGCTTGAGGGGTTCGGGGGGCGGTTATGGCTACACCTTC.

The count of this clone is one. J is TRBJ1-2 and V is TRBV6-5; 7 nucleotides agree with TRBD1. Germline assignment: CDR1 MNHEY and CDR2 SVGAGI. With V trimmed by 0 bases and J by 2 bases, 3 bases remained unmatched. This CDR3 comprises 15 residues. The CDR3 coding sequence is TGTGCCAGCAGTTACTCAACAGGGGTAAACTATGGCTACACCTTC. This codes for CASSYSTGVNYGYTF.

The V gene is TRBV7-2, the J gene TRBJ1-3, with 12 bases aligning to TRBD1. Germline V gene data show CDR1 as SGHTA and CDR2 as FQGNSA. The V segment lost 3 bases and the J segment 9 bases; nucleotides outside the gene matches: 3. This CDR3 has 14 amino acids. CDR3 bases: TGTGCCAGCAGCTTGAAGGGACAGGGGGCCACCATATATTTT. Translation gives CASSLKGQGATIYF.

The chain carries TRBV14 and TRBJ2-7; 8 bases map to TRBD1. V lost 4 bases, J lost 3 bases, and 8 bases stayed unmatched. The CDR3 is 15 residues long. CDR1 and CDR2 (germline): SGHDN, FVKESK. CDR3 protein: CASSPDREVSYEQYF. The CDR3, as DNA: TGTGCCAGCAGCCCGGACAGGGAAGTAAGCTACGAGCAGTACTTC. Drawing the rest from reference TRBV14 and TRBJ2-7, the complete variable domain is EAGVTQFPSHSVIEKGQTVTLRCDPISGHDNLYWYRRVMGKEIKFLLHFVKESKQDESGMPNNRFLAERTGGTYSTLKVQPAELEDSGVYFCASSPDREVSYEQYFGPGTRLTVT.

The chain recombines TRBV7-2 with TRBJ2-7, with D possibly TRBD2 on 5 matching bases. Germline values: CDR1 SGHTA, CDR2 FQGNSA. V lost 1 base to trimming and J lost 4 bases, with 11 bases between them. The CDR3 length is 14 residues. CDR3 DNA sequence: TGTGCCAGCAGCTTAGGCCTAGCTTTTTACGAGCAGTACTTC. It yields the protein CASSLGLAFYEQYF.

The gene calls are TRBV30 and TRBJ1-2; D is unclear. Deletions cut 1 base from V and 5 bases from J, with 11 bases between. Germline CDR1 reads GTSNPN; CDR2 reads SVGIG (reference sequence). The CDR3 totals 13 residues. CDR3 DNA: TGTGCCTGGAGTGGCGGTGGCAAATATGGCTACACCTTC. It encodes CAWSGGGKYGYTF.

This chain links TRBV6-6 with TRBJ2-1, with 10 bases identical to TRBD2. The CDR3 is 14 residues long. The V gene's germline CDR1 is MNHNY and CDR2 SVGAGI (reference sequence). V was pared by 5 bases and J by 10 bases, with 8 bases of the junction left unmatched. The CDR3 loop is CASSRSGRAGEQFF. CDR3 DNA: TGTGCCAGCAGTCGCAGCGGGAGGGCGGGGGAGCAGTTCTTC.

V and J are TRBV9 and TRBJ1-3; TRBD1 matches at 10 bases. The junction had 6 bases not matched to a gene; V was cut back by 3 bases and J by 6 bases. The germline V gene has CDR1 SGDLS and CDR2 YYNGEE. CDR3 length: 15 residues. The DNA of the CDR3 is TGTGCCAGCAGCGGGGGGGGACAGGGGCAAAACACCATATATTTT. Translation gives CASSGGGQGQNTIYF.

The chain links TRBV19 to TRBJ2-5; D is possibly TRBD1 (6 bases). Trimming cost V 7 bases and J 5 bases, with 20 bases left between them. The length of the CDR3 is 15 residues. Looked up from germline, CDR1 is LNHDA and CDR2 is SQIVND (reference sequence). The CDR3 coding sequence is TGTGCCAGTACCGGTGTACAGGGTTTACGCGAGACCCAGTACTTC. As protein: CASTGVQGLRETQYF.

V is TRBV28 and J is TRBJ2-4; TRBD2 agrees at 8 bases. The CDR3 runs 15 residues. Germline assignment: CDR1 MDHEN and CDR2 SYDVKM. Trimming took 8 bases from V and 0 from J; bases not matched to a gene: 6. This chain's CDR3 is CASGGLVLAKNIQYF. CDR3 coding DNA: TGTGCCAGCGGGGGACTAGTTTTAGCCAAAAACATTCAGTACTTC.

The rearrangement joins TRBV27 to TRBJ2-7; the D is unclear. The ends were cut back, 2 bases at V and 2 bases at J, with 19 bases in the middle. The germline V gene encodes CDR1 MNHEY and CDR2 SMNVEV (reference sequence). The CDR3 has 17 amino acids. CDR3 in amino acids: CASSLDKLKRGTYEQYF. DNA of the CDR3: TGTGCCAGCAGTTTAGATAAATTGAAACGAGGCACCTACGAGCAGTACTTC.

The CDR3 spells CASSLGENTEAFF. In DNA form, the CDR3 reads TGCGCCAGCAGCTTAGGGGAGAACACTGAAGCTTTCTTT. V gene TRBV5-1 combines with J gene TRBJ1-1, with D possibly TRBD1 on 5 matching bases. Trimming stripped 2 bases from V and 1 base from J, with 6 bases between. CDR1 is SGHRS and CDR2 is YFSETQ in the germline V gene. The CDR3 has 13 amino acids. The variable domain in full, completed from reference TRBV5-1 and TRBJ1-1, reads KAGVTQTPRYLIKTRGQQVTLSCSPISGHRSVSWYQQTPGQGLQFLFEYFSETQRNKGNFPGRFSGRQFSNSRSEMNVSTLELGDSALYLCASSLGENTEAFFGQGTRLTVV.

This chain joins TRBV7-2 and TRBJ2-5; 8 bases map to TRBD1. V shed 2 bases and J 5 bases; nucleotides not matched to a gene: 13. CDR1 SGHTA and CDR2 FQGNSA come from the germline V gene. The CDR3 is 17 residues long. Written as DNA, the CDR3 is TGTGCCAGCAGCTTAAGGTGGCCTGGGACAGGTTGGGAGACCCAGTACTTC. Its translation is CASSLRWPGTGWETQYF. The full variable domain, its missing parts supplied by reference TRBV7-2 and TRBJ2-5, is GAGVSQSPSNKVTEKGKDVELRCDPISGHTALYWYRQSLGQGLEFLIYFQGNSAPDKSGLPSDRFSAERTGGSVSTLTIQRTQQEDSAVYLCASSLRWPGTGWETQYFGPGTRLLVL.

CDR3 region: CASSRDRGRRGGGELFF. The CDR3, as DNA: TGTGCCAGCAGCCGGGACAGGGGGCGCCGAGGAGGCGGGGAGCTGTTTTTT. The chain is built from TRBV27 and TRBJ2-2; 12 positions agree with TRBD1. This CDR3 has 17 amino acids. The V gene end was trimmed by 6 bases and the J gene end by 7 bases; junction bases not matched to a gene: 12. Germline lookup yields CDR1 MNHEY and CDR2 SMNVEV (reference sequence).

This chain uses TRBV5-4 with TRBJ1-1; 7 bases agree with TRBD1. The CDR3 has 11 amino acids. Germline assignment: CDR1 SGHNT and CDR2 YYREEE (reference sequence). The V gene end was trimmed by 4 bases and the J gene end by 11 bases; junction bases not matched to a gene: 5. The CDR3 here is CASSLGQAAFF. CDR3 coding DNA: TGTGCCAGCAGCCTAGGACAGGCGGCTTTCTTT.